What follows are 23 T cell receptor beta chains derived from one specimen sequenced in a study of Graves' ophthalmopathy and Graves' hyperthyroidism. Amplification of the TCR beta CDR3 regions used RNA transcripts (as template). Second-round multiplex PCR came after a first-round RT-PCR that employed HTBI primers. A single record per CDR3 protein comes from TCRdb applying MiXCR to the multiplex PCR reads. The sample holds approximately 210,000 distinct CDR3 sequences, roughly 21% seen once. The sequencing sample was made of peripheral blood. The receptors shown here come from a woman aged 45-65 years with Graves' ophthalmopathy.

This clonotype was seen a handful of times. CDR3 nucleotides: TGTGCCAGCAGCTTTTATGGCAACCACTACGAGCAGTACTTC. Encoded protein: CASSFYGNHYEQYF. The J gene is TRBJ2-7, the V gene TRBV11-2, with D uncertain. CDR1 SGHAT and CDR2 FQNNGV come from the germline V gene. With 3 bases removed from V and 3 bases from J, the gap between germline ends came to 12 bases. There are 14 residues in the CDR3.

Ten or more counts support this clonotype. The V gene is TRBV10-3, the J gene TRBJ2-5; 11 bases are a match to TRBD2. J gave up 4 bases and V 3 bases, and 7 bases lay outside the gene matches. The CDR3 runs 16 residues. The V gene's germline CDR1 is ENHRY and CDR2 SYGVKD. The CDR3 loop is CAISDLAGGPGETQYF. DNA for the CDR3: TGTGCCATCAGTGATTTAGCGGGAGGGCCTGGAGAGACCCAGTACTTC.

This clonotype was observed many times. The CDR3: CATSRSRGGQETQYF. CDR3 DNA sequence: TGTGCCACCAGCAGGTCCAGGGGGGGACAAGAGACCCAGTACTTC. The V gene is TRBV15, the J gene TRBJ2-5; D possibly uses TRBD1 or TRBD2 (7 bases each). Germline CDR1 is LNHNV and CDR2 is YYDKDF (reference sequence). The CDR3 length is 15 residues. V was trimmed by 3 bases and J by 2 bases, leaving 13 bases between them.

This clonotype was counted at least ten times. This sequence joins TRBV7-2 and TRBJ2-7; D not certain. Trimming removed 5 bases at V and 3 bases at J, with 8 bases between. Germline V lookup: CDR1 SGHTA, CDR2 FQGNSA. This CDR3 has 12 amino acids. Written as DNA, the CDR3 is TGTGCCAGCAGCCTAAGTCTCTACGAGCAGTACTTC. Translation: CASSLSLYEQYF.

This clonotype has ten or more counts. The chain couples TRBV20-1 to TRBJ2-7; 13 nucleotides line up with TRBD2. The CDR3 has 17 residues. With 5 bases clipped from V and 1 base from J, the junction kept 11 bases outside the gene matches. From germline, CDR1 is DFQATT and CDR2 SNEGSKA (reference sequence). This CDR3 reads CSAGRLAGGPGSYEQYF. The CDR3, as DNA: TGCAGTGCTGGAAGACTAGCGGGAGGTCCGGGGTCCTACGAGCAGTACTTC.

This clonotype showed up many times. The rearrangement links TRBV27 to TRBJ2-7, with D perhaps TRBD1 (5 bases). The CDR3 is 11 amino acids. The ends were cut back, 6 bases at V and 5 bases at J, with 8 bases in the middle. Germline lookup yields CDR1 MNHEY and CDR2 SMNVEV (reference sequence). For the CDR3, the DNA is TGTGCCAGCAGCTCAGGGCACGAGCAGTACTTC. Residues: CASSSGHEQYF.

This clonotype was seen ten or more times. V usage is TRBV27 and J usage is TRBJ2-7, with D unclear. Looked up from germline, CDR1 is MNHEY and CDR2 is SMNVEV (reference sequence). This CDR3 has 13 amino acids. V gave up 2 bases and J gave up 3 bases, with 8 bases separating them. Here the CDR3 reads CASSLPGDYEQYF. The DNA of the CDR3 is TGTGCCAGCAGTTTACCCGGCGACTACGAGCAGTACTTC.

Notes on this clonotype: A read error may explain this, as a much larger clone is one base away. CDR3 DNA sequence: TGTGCCATCAGTGAGTCCATGGCAGTTGAAGCTTTCTTT. Amino acids: CAISESMAVEAFF. This chain links TRBV10-3 with TRBJ1-1; D is uncertain. This CDR3 spans 13 amino acids. Trimming took 0 bases from V and 7 from J, leaving 9 bases between them. In germline, CDR1 is ENHRY, CDR2 SYGVKD.

This clonotype was counted ten times or more. The conserved phenylalanine or tryptophan is not found at the CDR3 terminus, so this likely reflects a read error. The chain carries TRBV15 and TRBJ2-5; 11 bases are shared with TRBD2. The CDR3 length is 16 residues. Unmatched junction bases numbered 8, after V lost 5 bases and J lost 3 bases. CDR1 is LNHNV, CDR2 YYDKDF, per germline (reference sequence). CDR3 DNA: TGTGCCACCAGCCCGGGGGGACTAGCGGCTAAAGAGACCCAGTACTCC. Protein product: CATSPGGLAAKETQYS.

This clonotype has a count of ten or more. The gene calls are TRBV29-1 and TRBJ2-7, with unresolved D. The V gene lost 5 bases and the J gene lost 2 bases, with 10 bases spanning the gap. The CDR3 totals 12 residues. Germline V CDR1 and CDR2: SQVTM, ANQGSEA. The CDR3 sequence: CSVKGSPYEQYF. CDR3 in DNA: TGCAGCGTTAAGGGCAGCCCCTACGAGCAGTACTTC.

This clonotype was counted a single time. Lacking the conserved final phenylalanine or tryptophan, this CDR3 likely reflects a read error. J is TRBJ1-2 and V is TRBV5-1, with D maybe TRBD1 (5 bases). CDR1 and CDR2 from the germline V gene are SGHRS and YFSETQ. V was trimmed by 1 base and J by 7 bases, leaving 11 bases between them. The CDR3 has 13 residues. Here the CDR3 reads CASSLTGGVGYTS. In DNA form, the CDR3 reads TGCGCCAGCAGCTTGACTGGGGGGGTTGGCTACACCTCC.

This rearrangement joins TRBV11-2 to TRBJ1-2; D is uncertain. Trimming took 1 base from V and 2 from J, leaving 14 bases between them. The germline gives CDR1 SGHAT, CDR2 FQNNGV. The CDR3 contains 16 residues. The CDR3, as DNA: TGTGCCAGCAGCTTAGGTCCGGGCAGTGGAAACTATGGCTACACCTTC. Protein product: CASSLGPGSGNYGYTF.

There are many counts of this clonotype. The chain links TRBV29-1 to TRBJ2-5, with D perhaps given as TRBD1 or TRBD2 (8 bases each). V was trimmed by 7 bases and J by 2 bases, leaving 17 bases between them. Per germline, CDR1 SQVTM and CDR2 ANQGSEA. CDR3 length: 14 residues. CDR3: CSAGQGGGQETQYF. The CDR3 DNA sequence: TGCAGCGCCGGACAGGGCGGGGGGCAAGAGACCCAGTACTTC.

This clonotype was recorded a few times. This rearrangement joins TRBV30 to TRBJ2-2, with a tentative D call TRBD1 (6 bases). The CDR3 runs 15 residues. Trimming cost V 0 bases and J 4 bases, with 12 bases left between them. The germline CDR1 and CDR2 sequences are GTSNPN and SVGIG (reference sequence). The CDR3 DNA reads TGTGCCTGGAGTGTAGTAGACAGGATCACCGGGGAGCTGTTTTTT. This codes for CAWSVVDRITGELFF.

This clonotype was recorded once. This chain connects TRBV6-2 or TRBV6-3 to TRBJ2-5; D call uncertain. This CDR3 region has 12 residues. V lost 6 bases and J lost 5, with 10 bases in between. Germline loops: CDR1 MNHEY, CDR2 SVGEGT. The DNA of the CDR3 is TGTGCCAGCAGCCGGTATGGGGAGACCCAGTACTTC. This sequence encodes CASSRYGETQYF.

In this sample, this clonotype turned up many times. The V gene is TRBV20-1, the J gene TRBJ1-6; possible D gene TRBD1, 6 bases. This CDR3 contains 14 residues. V lost 4 bases and J 10 bases, leaving 17 bases between the germline ends. Germline CDR1 DFQATT, CDR2 SNEGSKA (reference sequence). The CDR3 region has the DNA TGCAGTGCTACAGTAATTTCAGGGGAATCACCCCTCCACTTT. This encodes CSATVISGESPLHF.

This clonotype was seen at least ten times. V gene TRBV5-4 combines with J gene TRBJ2-2; possibly TRBD1 or TRBD2 for D (5 bases each). The CDR3 length is 15 residues. With 5 bases removed from V and 3 bases from J, the gap between germline ends came to 14 bases. Germline V gene lookup returns CDR1 SGHNT and CDR2 YYREEE (reference sequence). CDR3 sequence: CASSHPGTDTGELFF. DNA of the CDR3: TGTGCCAGCAGTCACCCCGGGACCGACACCGGGGAGCTGTTTTTT.

This clonotype was recorded many times. The chain employs TRBV29-1 and TRBJ2-7; 7 nucleotides match TRBD1. J was trimmed by 0 bases and V by 5 bases; bases with no gene match: 10. The CDR3 contains 15 residues. Germline V CDR1 and CDR2: SQVTM, ANQGSEA. The CDR3 loop reads CSVTNPGDSSYEQYF. The CDR3 coding sequence is TGCAGCGTTACCAACCCCGGGGACAGCTCCTACGAGCAGTACTTC.

About this clonotype itself: One base away lies a much larger clone, so this may be a sequencing read error. The chain couples TRBV5-1 to TRBJ2-7; no clear D. CDR1 SGHRS and CDR2 YFSETQ come from the germline V gene. This CDR3 region has 14 residues. Trimming removed 0 bases from V and 2 bases from J, with 9 bases in between. This CDR3 reads CASSLEPLAYEQYF. CDR3 bases: TGCGCCAGCAGCTTGGAACCGCTGGCCTACGAGCAGTACTTC.

CDR3 amino acids: CASSFEASLTGELFF. Written as DNA, the CDR3 is TGCGCCAGCAGCTTCGAAGCCTCTTTGACCGGGGAGCTGTTTTTT. V is TRBV5-1 and J is TRBJ2-2; no clear D gene. V was cut by 2 bases and J by 5 bases, with 13 bases left in between. Germline assignment: CDR1 SGHRS and CDR2 YFSETQ. The CDR3 consists of 15 residues.

The CDR3 sequence is CASSDGRGGLNTEAFF. The DNA of the CDR3 is TGCGCCAGCAGCGACGGGAGGGGAGGCTTGAACACTGAAGCTTTCTTT. The J gene is TRBJ1-1, the V gene TRBV4-1, with a tentative D call TRBD1 (5 bases). V gave up 5 bases and J gave up 0 bases, with 16 bases separating them. The CDR3 sequence is 16 residues long. Per germline, CDR1 MGHRA and CDR2 YSYEKL.

This clonotype was seen ten or more times. The rearrangement links TRBV30 to TRBJ1-1, with a tentative D call TRBD1 (6 bases). The CDR3 is 14 amino acids. With 4 bases removed from V and 5 bases from J, the gap between germline ends came to 17 bases. Germline assignment: CDR1 GTSNPN and CDR2 SVGIG (reference sequence). The CDR3 sequence is CAWNPVAGATEAFF. DNA for the CDR3: TGTGCCTGGAATCCGGTCGCGGGGGCGACTGAAGCTTTCTTT.

The V call is TRBV11-1, the J call TRBJ2-7, with D tentatively TRBD1 (5 bases). There are 14 residues in the CDR3. Germline CDR1 is SGHAT and CDR2 is FQDESV (reference sequence). V lost 1 base, J lost 7 bases, and 14 bases lay in between. The CDR3 protein is CASSLVDSQSEQYF. As DNA, the CDR3 is TGTGCCAGCAGCTTAGTAGACAGCCAGAGTGAGCAGTACTTC. The complete variable domain, with remaining parts taken from reference TRBV11-1 and TRBJ2-7, reads EAEVAQSPRYKITEKSQAVAFWCDPISGHATLYWYRQILGQGPELLVQFQDESVVDDSQLPKDRFSAERLKGVDSTLKIQPAELGDSAMYLCASSLVDSQSEQYFGPGTRLTVT.